This T cell receptor (beta chain) was obtained from a study of T-cell memory formation after mild COVID-19. Study at large: The study found TCR clusters largely donor specific.

The authors produced TCR alpha and TCR beta cDNA libraries with sample barcodes and UMIs by 5'RACE using constant-segment primers. One entry per CDR3 protein, called by TCRdb with MiXCR from the 5' RACE reads. The profile covers 180,000 or so distinct CDR3 sequences, with approximately 10% appearing a single time and about 3.5% taken by the ten largest. CDR1 and CDR2 (germline): SNHLY, FYNNEI. V dropped 6 bases and J dropped 1 base, with 9 bases sitting between them. CDR3 size: 13 residues. Regarding this clonotype: Antigen: not known.

Study results and caveats: Clones shrinking between day 15 and 85 showed a balanced CD4/CD8 split, and those that grew later tilted toward CD4+.

This TCR was sampled from a man younger than 35 who had mild COVID-19 (a few samples of this study predate the infection). Cell type and time point are not known. The specimen sequenced was PBMCs or a T cell subset sorted from them (not recorded which). The chain joins TRBV2 to TRBJ1-1; possible D gene TRBD1, 5 bases. In DNA, the CDR3 is TGTGCCAGCAGGGGGGAGGGGAACACTGAAGCTTTCTTT. It is translated as CASRGEGNTEAFF.